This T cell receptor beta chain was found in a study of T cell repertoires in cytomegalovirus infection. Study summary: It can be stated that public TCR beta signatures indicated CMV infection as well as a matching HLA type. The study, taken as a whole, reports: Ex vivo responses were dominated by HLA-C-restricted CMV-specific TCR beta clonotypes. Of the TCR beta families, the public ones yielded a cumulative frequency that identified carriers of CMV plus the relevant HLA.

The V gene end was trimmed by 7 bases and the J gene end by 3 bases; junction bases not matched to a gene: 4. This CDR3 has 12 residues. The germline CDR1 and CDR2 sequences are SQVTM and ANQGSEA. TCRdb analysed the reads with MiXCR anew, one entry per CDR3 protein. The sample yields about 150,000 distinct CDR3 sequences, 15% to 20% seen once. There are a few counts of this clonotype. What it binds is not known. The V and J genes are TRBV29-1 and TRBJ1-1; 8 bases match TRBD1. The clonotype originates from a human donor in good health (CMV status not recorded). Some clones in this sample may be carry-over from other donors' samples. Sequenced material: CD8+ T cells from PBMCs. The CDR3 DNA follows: TGCAGCGCCCTGGACAGGGACACTGAAGCTTTCTTT. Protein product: CSALDRDTEAFF.